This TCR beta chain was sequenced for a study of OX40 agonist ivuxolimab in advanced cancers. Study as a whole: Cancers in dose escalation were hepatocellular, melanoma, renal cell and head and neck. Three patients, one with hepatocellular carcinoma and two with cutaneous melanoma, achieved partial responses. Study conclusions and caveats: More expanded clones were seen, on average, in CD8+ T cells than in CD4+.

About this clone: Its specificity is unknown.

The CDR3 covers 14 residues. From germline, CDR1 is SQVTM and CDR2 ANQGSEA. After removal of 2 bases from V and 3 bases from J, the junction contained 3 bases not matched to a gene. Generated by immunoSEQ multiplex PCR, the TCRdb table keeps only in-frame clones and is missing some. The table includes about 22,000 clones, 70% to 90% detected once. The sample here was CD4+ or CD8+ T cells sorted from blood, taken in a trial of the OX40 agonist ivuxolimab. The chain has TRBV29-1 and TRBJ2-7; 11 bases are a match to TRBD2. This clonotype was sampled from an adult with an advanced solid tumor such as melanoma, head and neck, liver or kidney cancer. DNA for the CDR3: TGCAGCGTTGAATTCACTAGCGGGGGCTACGAGCAGTACTTC. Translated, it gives CSVEFTSGGYEQYF.